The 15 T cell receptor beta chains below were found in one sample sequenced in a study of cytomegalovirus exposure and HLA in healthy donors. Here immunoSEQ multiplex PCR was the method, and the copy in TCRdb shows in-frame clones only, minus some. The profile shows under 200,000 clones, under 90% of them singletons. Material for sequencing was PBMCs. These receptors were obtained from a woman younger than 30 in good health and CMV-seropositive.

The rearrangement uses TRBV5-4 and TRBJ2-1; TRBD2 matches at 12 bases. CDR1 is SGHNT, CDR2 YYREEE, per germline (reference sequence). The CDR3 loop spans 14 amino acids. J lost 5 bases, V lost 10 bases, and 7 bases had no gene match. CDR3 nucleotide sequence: TGTGCCGGATCGACTAGCGGGAGCCACAATGAGCAGTTCTTC. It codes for CAGSTSGSHNEQFF.

The CDR3 DNA sequence: TGCGCCAGCAGCTTGGACAGCCTTATGAACACTGAAGCTTTCTTT. Translation gives CASSLDSLMNTEAFF. This sequence joins TRBV5-1 and TRBJ1-1; D remains ambiguous. Germline CDR1 reads SGHRS; CDR2 reads YFSETQ. V lost 0 bases to trimming and J lost 0 bases, with 9 bases between them. This CDR3 spans 15 amino acids.

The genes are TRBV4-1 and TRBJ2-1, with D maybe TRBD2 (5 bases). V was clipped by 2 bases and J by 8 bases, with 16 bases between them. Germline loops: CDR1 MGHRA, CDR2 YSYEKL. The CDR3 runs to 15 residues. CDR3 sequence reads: CASSQSGDGTHEQFF. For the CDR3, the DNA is TGCGCCAGCAGCCAAAGCGGCGACGGTACCCATGAGCAGTTCTTC.

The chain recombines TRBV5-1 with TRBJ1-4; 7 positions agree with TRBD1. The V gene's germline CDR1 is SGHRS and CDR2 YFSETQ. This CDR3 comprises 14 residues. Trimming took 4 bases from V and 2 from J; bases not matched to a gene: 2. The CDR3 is CASSRDSTNEKLFF. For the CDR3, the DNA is TGCGCCAGCAGCCGGGACAGCACTAATGAAAAACTGTTTTTT.

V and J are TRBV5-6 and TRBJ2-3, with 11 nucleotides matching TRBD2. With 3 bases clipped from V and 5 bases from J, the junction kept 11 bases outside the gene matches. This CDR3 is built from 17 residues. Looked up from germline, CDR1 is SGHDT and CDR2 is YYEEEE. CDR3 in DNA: TGTGCCAGCAGCTCGAGACGACTAGCGGGACGGATAGATACGCAGTATTTT. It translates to CASSSRRLAGRIDTQYF.

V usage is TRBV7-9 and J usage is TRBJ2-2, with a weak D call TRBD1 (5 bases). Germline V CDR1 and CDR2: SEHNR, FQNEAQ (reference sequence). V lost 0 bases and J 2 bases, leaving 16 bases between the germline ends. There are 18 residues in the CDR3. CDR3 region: CASSLAGVWTDNTGELFF. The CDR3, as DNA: TGTGCCAGCAGCTTAGCAGGGGTCTGGACGGATAACACCGGGGAGCTGTTTTTT.

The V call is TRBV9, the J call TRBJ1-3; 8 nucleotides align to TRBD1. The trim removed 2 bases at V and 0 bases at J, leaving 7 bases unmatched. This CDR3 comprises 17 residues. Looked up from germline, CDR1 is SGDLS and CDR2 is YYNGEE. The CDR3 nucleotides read TGTGCCAGCAGCGTGGGGGACAGGCGAAGCTCTGGAAACACCATATATTTT. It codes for CASSVGDRRSSGNTIYF.

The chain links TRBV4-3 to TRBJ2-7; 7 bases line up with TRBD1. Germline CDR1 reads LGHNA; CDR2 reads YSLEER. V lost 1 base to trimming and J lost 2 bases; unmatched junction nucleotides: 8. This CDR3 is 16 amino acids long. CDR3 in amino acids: CASSQAETGNPYEQYF. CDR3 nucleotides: TGCGCCAGCAGCCAAGCTGAGACAGGGAACCCCTACGAGCAGTACTTC.

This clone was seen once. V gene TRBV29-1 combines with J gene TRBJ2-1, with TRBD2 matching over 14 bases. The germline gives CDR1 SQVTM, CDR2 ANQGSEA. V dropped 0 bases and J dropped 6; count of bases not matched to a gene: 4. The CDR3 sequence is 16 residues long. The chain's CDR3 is CSVEEGLAGVVNEQFF. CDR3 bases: TGCAGCGTTGAAGAGGGACTAGCGGGAGTCGTCAATGAGCAGTTCTTC.

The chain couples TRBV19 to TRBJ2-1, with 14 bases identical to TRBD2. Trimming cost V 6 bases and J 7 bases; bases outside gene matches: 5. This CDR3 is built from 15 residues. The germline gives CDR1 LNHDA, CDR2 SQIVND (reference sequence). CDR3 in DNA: TGTGCCAGTAGGGTCGGGACTAGCGGGAGAAATGAGCAGTTCTTC. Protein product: CASRVGTSGRNEQFF.

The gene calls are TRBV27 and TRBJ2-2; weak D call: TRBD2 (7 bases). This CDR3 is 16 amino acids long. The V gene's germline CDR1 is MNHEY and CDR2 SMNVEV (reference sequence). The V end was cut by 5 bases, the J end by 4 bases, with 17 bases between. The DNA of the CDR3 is TGTGCCAGCAGTGGCGGGGGCCCGGAGCTCACCGGGGAGCTGTTTTTT. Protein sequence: CASSGGGPELTGELFF.

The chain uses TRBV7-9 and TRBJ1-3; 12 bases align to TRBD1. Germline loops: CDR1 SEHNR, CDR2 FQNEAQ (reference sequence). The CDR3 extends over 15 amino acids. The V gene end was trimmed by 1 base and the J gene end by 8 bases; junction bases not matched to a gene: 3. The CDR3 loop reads CASSLEGQGADTIYF. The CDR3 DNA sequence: TGTGCCAGCAGCTTAGAGGGACAGGGGGCAGACACCATATATTTT.

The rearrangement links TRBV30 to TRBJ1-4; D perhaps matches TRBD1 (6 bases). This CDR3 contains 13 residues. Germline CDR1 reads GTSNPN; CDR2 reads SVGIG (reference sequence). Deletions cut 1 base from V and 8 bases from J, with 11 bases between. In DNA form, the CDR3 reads TGTGCCTGGAGTGGGGGGCATGCGGAAAAACTGTTTTTT. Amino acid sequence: CAWSGGHAEKLFF.

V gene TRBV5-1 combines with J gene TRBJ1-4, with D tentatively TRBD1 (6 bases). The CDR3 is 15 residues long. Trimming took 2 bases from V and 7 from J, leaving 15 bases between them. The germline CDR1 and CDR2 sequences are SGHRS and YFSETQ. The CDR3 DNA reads TGCGCCAGCAGCTTAACAACAGGGATCACTGAAAAACTGTTTTTT. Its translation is CASSLTTGITEKLFF. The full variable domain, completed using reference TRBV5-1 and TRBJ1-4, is KAGVTQTPRYLIKTRGQQVTLSCSPISGHRSVSWYQQTPGQGLQFLFEYFSETQRNKGNFPGRFSGRQFSNSRSEMNVSTLELGDSALYLCASSLTTGITEKLFFGSGTQLSVL.

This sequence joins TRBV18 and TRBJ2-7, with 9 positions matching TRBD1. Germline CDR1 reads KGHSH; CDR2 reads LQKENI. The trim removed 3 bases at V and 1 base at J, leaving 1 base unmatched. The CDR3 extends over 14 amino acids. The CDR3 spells CASSPGTGSYEQYF. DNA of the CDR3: TGTGCCAGCTCACCCGGGACAGGGTCCTACGAGCAGTACTTC.